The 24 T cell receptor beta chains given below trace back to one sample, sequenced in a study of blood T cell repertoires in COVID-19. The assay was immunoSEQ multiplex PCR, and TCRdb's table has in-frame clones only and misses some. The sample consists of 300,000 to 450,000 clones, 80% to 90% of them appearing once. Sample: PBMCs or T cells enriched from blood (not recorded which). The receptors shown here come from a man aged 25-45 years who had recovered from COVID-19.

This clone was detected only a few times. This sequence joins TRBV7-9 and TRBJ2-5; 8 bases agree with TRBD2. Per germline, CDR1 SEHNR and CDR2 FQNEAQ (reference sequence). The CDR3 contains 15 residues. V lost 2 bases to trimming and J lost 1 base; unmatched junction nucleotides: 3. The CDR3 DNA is TGTGCCAGCAGCTTATCGGGGGGGGCCCAAGAGACCCAGTACTTC. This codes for CASSLSGGAQETQYF.

The CDR3 DNA sequence: TGTGCCTGGAGCCGGACAGGGTTTGATTATGGCTACACCTTC. It codes for CAWSRTGFDYGYTF. The chain links TRBV30 to TRBJ1-2; 8 positions agree with TRBD1. The CDR3 totals 14 residues. CDR1 is GTSNPN, CDR2 SVGIG, per germline (reference sequence). The junction had 8 bases not matched to a gene; V was cut back by 3 bases and J by 5 bases.

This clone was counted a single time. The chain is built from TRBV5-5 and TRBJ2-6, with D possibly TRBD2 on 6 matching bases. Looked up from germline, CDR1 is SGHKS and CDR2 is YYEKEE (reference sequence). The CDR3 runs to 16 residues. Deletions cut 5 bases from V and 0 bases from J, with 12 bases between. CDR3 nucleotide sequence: TGTGCCAGCAGTCGGGACTTCGCCTCTGGGGCCAACGTCCTGACTTTC. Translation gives CASSRDFASGANVLTF.

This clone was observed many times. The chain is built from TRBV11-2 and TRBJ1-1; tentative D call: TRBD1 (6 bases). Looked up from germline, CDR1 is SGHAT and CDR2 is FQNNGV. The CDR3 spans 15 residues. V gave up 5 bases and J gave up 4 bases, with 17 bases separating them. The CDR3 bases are TGTGCCAGCAGCCCTAATACAGGGCCCGGCACTGAAGCTTTCTTT. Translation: CASSPNTGPGTEAFF. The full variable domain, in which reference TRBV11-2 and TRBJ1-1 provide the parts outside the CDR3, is EAGVAQSPRYKIIEKRQSVAFWCNPISGHATLYWYQQILGQGPKLLIQFQNNGVVDDSQLPKDRFSAERLKGVDSTLKIQPAKLEDSAVYLCASSPNTGPGTEAFFGQGTRLTVV.

CDR3 residues: CASSRSGGALTEAFF. The CDR3 bases are TGTGCCAGCTCACGGTCGGGGGGGGCTTTGACTGAAGCTTTCTTT. The genes are TRBV18 and TRBJ1-1, with a weak D call TRBD1 (6 bases). CDR1 and CDR2 from the germline V gene are KGHSH and LQKENI. CDR3 size: 15 residues. Trimming shortened V by 4 bases and J by 5 bases, and 17 bases separated the two germline ends.

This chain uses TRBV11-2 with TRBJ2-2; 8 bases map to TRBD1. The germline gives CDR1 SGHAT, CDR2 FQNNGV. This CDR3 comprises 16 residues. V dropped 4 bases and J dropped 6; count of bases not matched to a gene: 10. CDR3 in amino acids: CASSSPRTGKSGELFF. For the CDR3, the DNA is TGTGCCAGCAGCTCTCCCCGGACAGGGAAGTCCGGGGAGCTGTTTTTT.

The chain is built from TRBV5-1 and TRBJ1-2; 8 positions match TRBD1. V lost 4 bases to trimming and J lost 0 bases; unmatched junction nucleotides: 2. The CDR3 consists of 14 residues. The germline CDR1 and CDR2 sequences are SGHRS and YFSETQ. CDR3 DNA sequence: TGCGCCAGCAGCCCGACAGGGGCTAACTATGGCTACACCTTC. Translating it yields CASSPTGANYGYTF.

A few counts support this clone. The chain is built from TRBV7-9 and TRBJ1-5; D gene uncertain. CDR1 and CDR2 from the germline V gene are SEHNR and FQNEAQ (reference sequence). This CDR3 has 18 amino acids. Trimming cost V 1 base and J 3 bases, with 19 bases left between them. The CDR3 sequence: CASSLGRAAGDLNQPQHF. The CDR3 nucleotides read TGTGCCAGCAGCTTAGGGAGGGCCGCCGGTGACCTCAATCAGCCCCAGCATTTT. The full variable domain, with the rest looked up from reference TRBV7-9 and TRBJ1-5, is DTGVSQNPRHKITKRGQNVTFRCDPISEHNRLYWYRQTLGQGPEFLTYFQNEAQLEKSRLLSDRFSAERPKGSFSTLEIQRTEQGDSAMYLCASSLGRAAGDLNQPQHFGDGTRLSIL.

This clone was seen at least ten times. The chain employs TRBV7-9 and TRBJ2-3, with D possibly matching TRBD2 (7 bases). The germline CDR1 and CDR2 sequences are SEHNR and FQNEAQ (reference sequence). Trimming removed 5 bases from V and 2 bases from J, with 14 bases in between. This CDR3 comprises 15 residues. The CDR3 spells CASSRGAPLTDTQYF. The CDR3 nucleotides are TGTGCCAGCAGCCGGGGGGCGCCGCTCACAGATACGCAGTATTTT.

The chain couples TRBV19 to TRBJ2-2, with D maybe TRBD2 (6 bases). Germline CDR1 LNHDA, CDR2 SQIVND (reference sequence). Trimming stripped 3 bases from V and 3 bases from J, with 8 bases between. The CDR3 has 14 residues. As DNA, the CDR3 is TGTGCCAGTAGTATTGGAGGGCACACCGGGGAGCTGTTTTTT. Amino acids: CASSIGGHTGELFF.

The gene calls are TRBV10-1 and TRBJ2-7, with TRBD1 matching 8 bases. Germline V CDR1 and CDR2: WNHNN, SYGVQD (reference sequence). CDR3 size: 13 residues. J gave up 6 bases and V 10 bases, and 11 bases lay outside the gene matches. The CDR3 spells CATSTGDDSEQYF. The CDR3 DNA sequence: TGCGCCACGTCGACAGGGGATGACAGCGAGCAGTACTTC.

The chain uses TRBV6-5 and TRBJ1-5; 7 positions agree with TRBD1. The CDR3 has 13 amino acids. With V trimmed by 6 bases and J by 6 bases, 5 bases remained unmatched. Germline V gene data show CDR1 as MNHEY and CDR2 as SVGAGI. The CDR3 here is CASSRDRVQPQHF. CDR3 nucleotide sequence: TGTGCCAGCAGCCGAGACAGGGTTCAGCCCCAGCATTTT.

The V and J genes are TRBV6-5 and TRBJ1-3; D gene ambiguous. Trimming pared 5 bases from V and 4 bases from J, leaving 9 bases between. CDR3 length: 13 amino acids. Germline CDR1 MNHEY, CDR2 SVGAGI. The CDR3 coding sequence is TGTGCCAGCAGTCTATCTATGGGAAACACCATATATTTT. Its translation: CASSLSMGNTIYF.

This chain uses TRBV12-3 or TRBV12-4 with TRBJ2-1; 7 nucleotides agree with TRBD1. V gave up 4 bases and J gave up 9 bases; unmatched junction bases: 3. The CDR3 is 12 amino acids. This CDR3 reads CASSYRGVEQFF. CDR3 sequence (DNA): TGTGCCAGCAGTTACAGGGGCGTTGAGCAGTTCTTC.

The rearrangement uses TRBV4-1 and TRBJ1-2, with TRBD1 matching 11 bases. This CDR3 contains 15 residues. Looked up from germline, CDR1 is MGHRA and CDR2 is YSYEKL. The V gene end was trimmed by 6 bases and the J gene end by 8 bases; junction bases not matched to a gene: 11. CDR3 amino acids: CASRQWTGGAIGYTF. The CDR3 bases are TGCGCCAGCAGACAGTGGACAGGGGGCGCGATAGGCTACACCTTC.

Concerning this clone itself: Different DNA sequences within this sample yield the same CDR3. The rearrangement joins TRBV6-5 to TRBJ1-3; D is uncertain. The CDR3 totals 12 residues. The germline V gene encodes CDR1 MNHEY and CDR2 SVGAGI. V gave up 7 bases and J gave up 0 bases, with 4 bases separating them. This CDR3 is CASTSSGNTIYF. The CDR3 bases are TGTGCCAGCACGAGCTCTGGAAACACCATATATTTT.

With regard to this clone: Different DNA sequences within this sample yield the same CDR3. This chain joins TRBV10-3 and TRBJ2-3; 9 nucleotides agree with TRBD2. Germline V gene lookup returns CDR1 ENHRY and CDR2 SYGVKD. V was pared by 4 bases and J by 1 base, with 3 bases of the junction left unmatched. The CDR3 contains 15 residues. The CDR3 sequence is CAISGLAGGTDTQYF. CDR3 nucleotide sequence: TGTGCCATCAGTGGGTTAGCGGGGGGCACAGATACGCAGTATTTT.

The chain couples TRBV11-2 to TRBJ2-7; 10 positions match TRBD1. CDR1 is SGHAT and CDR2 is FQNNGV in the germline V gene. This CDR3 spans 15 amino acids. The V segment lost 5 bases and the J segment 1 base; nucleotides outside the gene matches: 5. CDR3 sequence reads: CASSPGQGISYEQYF. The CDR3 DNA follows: TGTGCCAGCAGCCCGGGACAGGGGATATCCTACGAGCAGTACTTC.

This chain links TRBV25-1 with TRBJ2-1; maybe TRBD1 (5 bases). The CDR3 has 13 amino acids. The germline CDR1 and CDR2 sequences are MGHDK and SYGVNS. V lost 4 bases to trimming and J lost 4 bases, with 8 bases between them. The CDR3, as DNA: TGTGCCAGCAGTGCGAGACAGTACAATGAGCAGTTCTTC. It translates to CASSARQYNEQFF. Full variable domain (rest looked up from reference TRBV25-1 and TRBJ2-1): EADIYQTPRYLVIGTGKKITLECSQTMGHDKMYWYQQDPGMELHLIHYSYGVNSTEKGDLSSESTVSRIRTEHFPLTLESARPSHTSQYLCASSARQYNEQFFGPGTRLTVL.

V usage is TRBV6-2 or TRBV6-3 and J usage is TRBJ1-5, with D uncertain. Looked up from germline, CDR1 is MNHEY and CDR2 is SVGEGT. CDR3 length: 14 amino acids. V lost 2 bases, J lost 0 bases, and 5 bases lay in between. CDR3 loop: CASSYVSSNQPQHF. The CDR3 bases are TGTGCCAGCAGTTACGTTAGTAGCAATCAGCCCCAGCATTTT.

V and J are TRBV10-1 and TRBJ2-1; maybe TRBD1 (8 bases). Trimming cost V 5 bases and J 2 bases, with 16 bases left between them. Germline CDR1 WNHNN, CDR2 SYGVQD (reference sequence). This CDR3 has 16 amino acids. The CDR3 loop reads CASSHDRGGTYNEQFF. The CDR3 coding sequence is TGCGCCAGCAGTCATGACAGGGGAGGGACCTACAATGAGCAGTTCTTC.

CDR3 DNA: TGTGCCAGCAGCTTGAGGGGCGTTCTTAGCAATCAGCCCCAGCATTTT. It encodes CASSLRGVLSNQPQHF. V gene TRBV5-5 combines with J gene TRBJ1-5; D is perhaps TRBD1 (5 bases). The CDR3 spans 16 residues. Trimming pared 1 base from V and 0 bases from J, leaving 11 bases between. CDR1 and CDR2 (germline): SGHKS, YYEKEE (reference sequence). Looking up the rest from reference TRBV5-5 and TRBJ1-5 gives the full variable domain: DAGVTQSPTHLIKTRGQQVTLRCSPISGHKSVSWYQQVLGQGPQFIFQYYEKEERGRGNFPDRFSARQFPNYSSELNVNALLLGDSALYLCASSLRGVLSNQPQHFGDGTRLSIL.

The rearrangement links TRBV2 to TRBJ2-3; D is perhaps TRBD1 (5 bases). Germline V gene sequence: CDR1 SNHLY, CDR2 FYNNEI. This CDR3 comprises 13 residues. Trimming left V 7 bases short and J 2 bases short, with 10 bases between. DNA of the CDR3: TGTGCCAGCAAGGGGCAGAACACAGATACGCAGTATTTT. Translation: CASKGQNTDTQYF.

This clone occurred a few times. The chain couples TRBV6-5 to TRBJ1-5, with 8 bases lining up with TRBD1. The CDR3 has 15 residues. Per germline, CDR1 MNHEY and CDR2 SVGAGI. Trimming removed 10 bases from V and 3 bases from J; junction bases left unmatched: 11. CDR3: CATGTGTGNNQPQHF. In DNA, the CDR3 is TGTGCCACGGGGACCGGGACAGGTAACAATCAGCCCCAGCATTTT.